This T cell receptor (beta chain) was recovered during a study of blood T cell repertoires in COVID-19. Across the whole study: T cells, B-cell-depleted T cells, or PBMCs supplied cDNA or gDNA.

Germline CDR1 is DFQATT and CDR2 is SNEGSKA (reference sequence). The V segment lost 3 bases and the J segment 5 bases; nucleotides outside the gene matches: 4. The CDR3 has 13 residues. Data came from immunoSEQ multiplex PCR; TCRdb stores just in-frame clones and leaves some out. The table lists hundreds of thousands of clones, nearly 90% of them singletons. Study members were between about 18 and 90 years old and lived in about two dozen US regions. Categorization into cohorts depended on clinical history that participants reported. Sequencing was performed on PBMCs or T cells enriched from blood (not recorded which). The chain combines TRBV20-1 with TRBJ2-3; 8 nucleotides match TRBD2. The origin of this receptor is a woman under 30 with acute COVID-19. CDR3 in DNA: TGCAGTGCTAGTTTGCTAGCGGGAGATACGCAGTATTTT. This codes for CSASLLAGDTQYF.